This passage covers 14 T cell receptor beta chains from one sample sequenced in a study of response to subunit inactivated influenza vaccine. TCRdb used MiXCR to reprocess the RT-PCR reads, holding one entry per CDR3 protein. The sample contains over 450,000 distinct CDR3 sequences, approximately 13% of which appear only once. Sequencing used PBMCs from blood, obtained 45 days after vaccination. The receptor source for this set is a man aged 50 or older who received an inactivated influenza vaccine.

This sequence joins TRBV20-1 and TRBJ2-3; 9 nucleotides line up with TRBD1. CDR1 and CDR2 from the germline V gene are DFQATT and SNEGSKA (reference sequence). This CDR3 is 15 amino acids long. V shed 0 bases and J 5 bases; nucleotides not matched to a gene: 6. CDR3 sequence: CSARDFGQGLDTQYF. Here the CDR3 DNA reads TGCAGTGCTAGAGATTTCGGACAGGGGTTAGATACGCAGTATTTT.

This clonotype was found a few times. The rearrangement uses TRBV5-1 and TRBJ1-1; perhaps TRBD1 as D (6 bases). The V gene's germline CDR1 is SGHRS and CDR2 YFSETQ. Trimming stripped 0 bases from V and 5 bases from J, with 14 bases between. The CDR3 contains 15 residues. Written as DNA, the CDR3 is TGCGCCAGCAGCTTGGGGGGGACACAAGGGACTGAAGCTTTCTTT. As protein: CASSLGGTQGTEAFF.

This clonotype was recorded many times. The junction does not match germline at one end; this may be a read error. V usage is TRBV9 and J usage is TRBJ1-2; no clear D gene. Germline V gene lookup returns CDR1 SGDLS and CDR2 YYNGEE. The CDR3 is 14 amino acids. CDR3 residues: CASSSPKSDDGPDF. The CDR3 nucleotides read TGTGCCAGCAGCTCCCCGAAATCAGACGACGGACCTGACTTC.

The chain combines TRBV20-1 with TRBJ1-1; D is unclear. The CDR3 totals 12 residues. Germline V gene lookup returns CDR1 DFQATT and CDR2 SNEGSKA (reference sequence). V lost 3 bases and J 1 base, leaving 6 bases between the germline ends. CDR3 bases: TGCAGTGCTAGTCAGACGAACACTGAAGCTTTCTTT. It specifies CSASQTNTEAFF.

This sequence joins TRBV6-6 and TRBJ2-1; tentative D call: TRBD2 (5 bases). The CDR3 runs to 11 residues. From germline, CDR1 is MNHNY and CDR2 SVGAGI (reference sequence). The germline V and J ends were trimmed by 4 bases and 14 bases, with 12 bases remaining between them. Written as DNA, the CDR3 is TGTGCCAGCAGTTCCCGGGGATCGGAGTTCTTC. It yields the protein CASSSRGSEFF.

This clonotype showed up just a few times. The V and J genes are TRBV7-9 and TRBJ1-1; 7 bases fit TRBD1. V lost 6 bases to trimming and J lost 6 bases; unmatched junction nucleotides: 10. CDR3 length equals 14 residues. Germline loops: CDR1 SEHNR, CDR2 FQNEAQ (reference sequence). CDR3 sequence reads: CASRTTGSLSEAFF. The CDR3 region has the DNA TGTGCCAGCAGGACGACAGGGAGTTTATCTGAAGCTTTCTTT.

The sample holds a few counts of this clonotype. CDR3 region: CASSLDPENTEAFF. CDR3 nucleotides: TGTGCCAGCAGCTTAGATCCCGAGAACACTGAAGCTTTCTTT. The V call is TRBV7-9, the J call TRBJ1-1, with D hard to call. V lost 1 base to trimming and J lost 1 base, with 7 bases between them. Germline V lookup: CDR1 SEHNR, CDR2 FQNEAQ (reference sequence). The CDR3 has 14 residues.

This clonotype showed up just a few times. The CDR3: CASSSPRDVNSPLHF. In DNA form, the CDR3 reads TGTGCCAGCAGTTCGCCCCGGGATGTTAATTCACCCCTCCACTTT. V usage is TRBV28 and J usage is TRBJ1-6; D not certain. Between the trimmed V and J ends, which lost 4 bases and 6 bases, there was a span of 13 bases. Looked up from germline, CDR1 is MDHEN and CDR2 is SYDVKM. The CDR3 contains 15 residues.

V and J are TRBV28 and TRBJ2-3; D could derive from TRBD1 or TRBD2 (5 bases each). Trimming shortened V by 10 bases and J by 1 base, and 15 bases separated the two germline ends. This CDR3 contains 14 residues. CDR1 is MDHEN, CDR2 SYDVKM, per germline. The CDR3 reads CAIRGVGRTDTQYF. The CDR3 DNA reads TGTGCCATCCGAGGGGTAGGGCGCACAGATACGCAGTATTTT.

In its sample, this clonotype was seen a few times. The J gene is TRBJ2-5, the V gene TRBV6-1; D is possibly TRBD2 (7 bases). Trimming stripped 0 bases from V and 13 bases from J, with 15 bases between. Germline values: CDR1 MNHNS, CDR2 SASEGT. CDR3 length: 13 residues. The CDR3 DNA reads TGTGCCAGCAGTGAAGCAGAATCGGGGGGCCGGTACTTC. Translation: CASSEAESGGRYF.

This clonotype was found a few times. This chain joins TRBV7-9 and TRBJ1-6, with TRBD1 matching 8 bases. The V segment lost 3 bases and the J segment 9 bases; nucleotides outside the gene matches: 7. Germline lookup yields CDR1 SEHNR and CDR2 FQNEAQ (reference sequence). This CDR3 contains 15 residues. The CDR3 bases are TGTGCCAGCAGCTTGGACAGGGTAGGATCTTCACCCCTCCACTTT. Its translation is CASSLDRVGSSPLHF.

V gene TRBV12-3 or TRBV12-4 combines with J gene TRBJ2-5; 7 bases line up with TRBD2. J was trimmed by 2 bases and V by 6 bases; bases with no gene match: 12. The CDR3 spans 16 residues. CDR3 coding DNA: TGTGCCAGCAGCCCACCAGCGGGGCTGGATCAAGAGACCCAGTACTTC. It is translated as CASSPPAGLDQETQYF.

This clonotype appeared many times. The gene calls are TRBV7-9 and TRBJ2-3; D is unresolved. The CDR3 extends over 13 amino acids. V lost 5 bases, J lost 4 bases, and 10 bases lay in between. The germline gives CDR1 SEHNR, CDR2 FQNEAQ (reference sequence). CDR3 coding DNA: TGTGCCAGCAGCCCAAAGGGTCCAGATACGCAGTATTTT. As protein: CASSPKGPDTQYF.

The chain links TRBV6-1 to TRBJ2-7, with D perhaps TRBD1 (6 bases). The CDR3 has 12 amino acids. Germline assignment: CDR1 MNHNS and CDR2 SASEGT. V was clipped by 5 bases and J by 5 bases, with 10 bases between them. The CDR3 here is CASSRQADEQYF. CDR3 in DNA: TGTGCCAGCAGTCGACAGGCCGACGAGCAGTACTTC.